The entry below gives a single T cell receptor (beta chain) sequence along with its context. Per the study methods: It was from reference gene primer amplification that nucleated cell counts were estimated. Clones were read by immunoSEQ multiplex PCR, and TCRdb kept only the in-frame ones, dropping some. V, J and clone size are taken as reported in that table, and D and trimming were inferred from the DNA itself. The data contain around 110,000 clones, about 85% of them singletons. The source of the sample is a study of blood T cell repertoires in COVID-19. Study-level background: The samples span acute and convalescent COVID-19 from the United States, Italy and Spain. Nucleic acid was either cDNA or gDNA, and it came from T cells, B-cell-depleted T cells, or PBMCs.

The source of this sequence is a man aged 35 to 55 with acute or convalescent COVID-19. Input material: peripheral blood.

The CDR3 protein is CASSLEIAGGSTDTQYF. CDR3 coding DNA: TGTGCCAGCAGCTTAGAGATAGCGGGAGGGAGCACAGATACGCAGTATTTT. The chain recombines TRBV7-2 with TRBJ2-3; TRBD2 agrees at 11 bases. Germline CDR1 is SGHTA and CDR2 is FQGNSA. V gave up 1 base and J gave up 0 bases; unmatched junction bases: 3. The CDR3 is made up of 17 amino acids.